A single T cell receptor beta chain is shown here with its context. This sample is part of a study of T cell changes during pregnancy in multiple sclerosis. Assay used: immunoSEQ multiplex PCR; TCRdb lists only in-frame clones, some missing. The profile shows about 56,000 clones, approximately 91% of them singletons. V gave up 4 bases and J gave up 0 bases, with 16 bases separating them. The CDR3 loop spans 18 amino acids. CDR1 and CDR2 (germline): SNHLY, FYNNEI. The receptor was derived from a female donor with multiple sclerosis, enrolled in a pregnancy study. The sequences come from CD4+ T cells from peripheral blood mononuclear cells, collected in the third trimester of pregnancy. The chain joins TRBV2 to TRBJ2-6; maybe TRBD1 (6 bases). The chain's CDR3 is CASSGDGRGSSGANVLTF. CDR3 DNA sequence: TGTGCCAGCAGTGGAGACGGCAGGGGAAGCTCTGGGGCCAACGTCCTGACTTTC.